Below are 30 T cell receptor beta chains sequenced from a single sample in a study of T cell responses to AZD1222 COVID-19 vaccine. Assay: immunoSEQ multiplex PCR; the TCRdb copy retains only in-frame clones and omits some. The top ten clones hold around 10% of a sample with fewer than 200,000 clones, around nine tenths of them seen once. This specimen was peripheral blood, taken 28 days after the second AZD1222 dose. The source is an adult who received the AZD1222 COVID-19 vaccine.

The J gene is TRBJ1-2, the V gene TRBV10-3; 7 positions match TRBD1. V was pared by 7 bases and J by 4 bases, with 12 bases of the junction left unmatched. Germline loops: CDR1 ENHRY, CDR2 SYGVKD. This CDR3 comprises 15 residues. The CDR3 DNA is TGTGCCATCACCCGAGTCGACAGGGCCGGCTATGGCTACACCTTC. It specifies CAITRVDRAGYGYTF.

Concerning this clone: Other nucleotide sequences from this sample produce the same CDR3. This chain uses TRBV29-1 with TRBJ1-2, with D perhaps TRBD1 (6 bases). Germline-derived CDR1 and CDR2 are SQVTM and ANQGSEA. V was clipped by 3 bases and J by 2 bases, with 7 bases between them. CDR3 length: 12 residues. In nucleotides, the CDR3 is TGCAGCGTTGATAGGGGGAACTATGGCTACACCTTC. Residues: CSVDRGNYGYTF.

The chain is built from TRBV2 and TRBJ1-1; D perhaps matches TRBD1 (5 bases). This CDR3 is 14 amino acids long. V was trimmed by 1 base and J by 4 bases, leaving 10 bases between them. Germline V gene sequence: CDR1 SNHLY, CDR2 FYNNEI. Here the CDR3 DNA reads TGTGCCAGCAGTGAAGGTGGGGGAGCCACTGAAGCTTTCTTT. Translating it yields CASSEGGGATEAFF.

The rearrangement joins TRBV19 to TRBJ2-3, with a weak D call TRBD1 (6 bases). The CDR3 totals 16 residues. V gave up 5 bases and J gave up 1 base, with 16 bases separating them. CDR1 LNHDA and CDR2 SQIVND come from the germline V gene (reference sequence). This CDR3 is CASSPFRQVGTDTQYF. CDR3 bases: TGTGCCAGTAGTCCCTTTCGACAGGTTGGCACAGATACGCAGTATTTT.

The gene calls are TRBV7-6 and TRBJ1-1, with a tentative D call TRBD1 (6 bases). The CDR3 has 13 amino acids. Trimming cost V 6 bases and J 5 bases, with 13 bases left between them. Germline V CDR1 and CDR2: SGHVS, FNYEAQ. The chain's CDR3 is CASSRQVGTEAFF. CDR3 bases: TGTGCCAGCAGTCGACAGGTGGGGACTGAAGCTTTCTTT. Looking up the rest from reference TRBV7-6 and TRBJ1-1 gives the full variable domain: GAGVSQSPRYKVTKRGQDVALRCDPISGHVSLYWYRQALGQGPEFLTYFNYEAQQDKSGLPNDRFSAERPEGSISTLTIQRTEQRDSAMYRCASSRQVGTEAFFGQGTRLTVV.

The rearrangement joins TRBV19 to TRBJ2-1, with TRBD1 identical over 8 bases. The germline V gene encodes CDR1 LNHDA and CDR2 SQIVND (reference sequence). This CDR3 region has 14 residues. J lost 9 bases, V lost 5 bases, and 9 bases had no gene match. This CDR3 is CASSLLGQGGEQFF. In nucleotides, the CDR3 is TGTGCCAGTAGTCTACTAGGACAGGGCGGTGAGCAGTTCTTC.

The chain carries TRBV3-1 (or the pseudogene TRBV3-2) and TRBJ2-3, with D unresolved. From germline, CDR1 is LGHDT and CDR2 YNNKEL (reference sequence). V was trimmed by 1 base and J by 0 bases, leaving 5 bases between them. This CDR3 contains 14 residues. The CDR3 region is CASSQVDSTDTQYF. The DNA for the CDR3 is TGTGCCAGCAGCCAAGTCGATAGCACAGATACGCAGTATTTT.

The DNA of the CDR3 is TGCGCCAGCAGTTGGGCGGGGGAATCAGGAAATACGCAGTATTTT. Translating it yields CASSWAGESGNTQYF. The J gene is TRBJ2-3, the V gene TRBV10-2, with 7 nucleotides matching TRBD2. The junction had 12 bases not matched to a gene; V was cut back by 5 bases and J by 7 bases. This CDR3 has 15 amino acids. The germline V gene has CDR1 WSHSY and CDR2 SAAADI.

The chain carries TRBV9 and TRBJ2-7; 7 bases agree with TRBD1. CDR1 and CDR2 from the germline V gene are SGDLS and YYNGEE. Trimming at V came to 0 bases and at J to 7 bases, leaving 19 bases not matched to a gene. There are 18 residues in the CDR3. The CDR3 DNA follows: TGTGCCAGCAGCGTAGTAAAAAAGGGGGCGGAACAAACCCGGGAGCAGTACTTC. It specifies CASSVVKKGAEQTREQYF. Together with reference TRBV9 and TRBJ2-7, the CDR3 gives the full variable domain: DSGVTQTPKHLITATGQRVTLRCSPRSGDLSVYWYQQSLDQGLQFLIQYYNGEERAKGNILERFSAQQFPDLHSELNLSSLELGDSALYFCASSVVKKGAEQTREQYFGPGTRLTVT.

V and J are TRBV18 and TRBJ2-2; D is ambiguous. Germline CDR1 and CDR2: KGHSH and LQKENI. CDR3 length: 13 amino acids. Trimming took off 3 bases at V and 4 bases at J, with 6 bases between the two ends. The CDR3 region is CASSPPSTGELFF. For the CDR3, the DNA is TGTGCCAGCTCACCCCCGAGCACCGGGGAGCTGTTTTTT.

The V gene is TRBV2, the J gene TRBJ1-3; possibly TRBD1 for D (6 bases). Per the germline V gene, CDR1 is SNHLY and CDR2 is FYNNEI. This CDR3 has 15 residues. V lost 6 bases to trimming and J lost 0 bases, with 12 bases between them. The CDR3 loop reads CASSQDSHSGNTIYF. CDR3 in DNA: TGTGCCAGCAGCCAGGACAGCCACTCTGGAAACACCATATATTTT.

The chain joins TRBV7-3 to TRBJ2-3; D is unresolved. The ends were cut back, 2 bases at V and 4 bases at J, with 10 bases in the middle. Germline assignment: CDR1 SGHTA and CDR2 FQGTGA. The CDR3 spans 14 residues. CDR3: CASSLGGFADTQYF. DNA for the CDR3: TGTGCCAGCAGCTTAGGTGGTTTCGCAGATACGCAGTATTTT.

The CDR3 nucleotides are TGTGCCAGCAGCCAAGTAGAGGGTCGGACTGAAGCTTTCTTT. Protein sequence: CASSQVEGRTEAFF. V usage is TRBV4-2 and J usage is TRBJ1-1; the D is unclear. The CDR3 contains 14 residues. Per germline, CDR1 LGHNA and CDR2 YNFKEQ. Trimming took off 1 base at V and 5 bases at J, with 11 bases between the two ends.

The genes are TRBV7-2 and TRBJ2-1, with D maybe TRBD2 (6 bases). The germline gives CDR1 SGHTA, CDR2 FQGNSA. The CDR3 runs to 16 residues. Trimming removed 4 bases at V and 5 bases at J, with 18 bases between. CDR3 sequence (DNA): TGTGCCAGCAGCTCCCTGGGTTGGGGGGTCGACAATGAGCAGTTCTTC. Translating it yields CASSSLGWGVDNEQFF.

The CDR3: CASSESSGANVLTF. The CDR3 region has the DNA TGTGCCAGCAGTGAATCCTCTGGGGCCAACGTCCTGACTTTC. The chain carries TRBV6-1 and TRBJ2-6; D gene ambiguous. The V end lost 2 bases, the J end lost 0 bases, and 2 bases lay between the germline ends. Germline CDR1 and CDR2: MNHNS and SASEGT. The CDR3 consists of 14 residues.

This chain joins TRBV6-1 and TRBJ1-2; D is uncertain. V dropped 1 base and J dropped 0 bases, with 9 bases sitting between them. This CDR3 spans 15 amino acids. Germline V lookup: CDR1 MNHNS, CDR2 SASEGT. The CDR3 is CASSEGRLPNYGYTF. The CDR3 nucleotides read TGTGCCAGCAGTGAAGGCAGGCTCCCTAACTATGGCTACACCTTC.

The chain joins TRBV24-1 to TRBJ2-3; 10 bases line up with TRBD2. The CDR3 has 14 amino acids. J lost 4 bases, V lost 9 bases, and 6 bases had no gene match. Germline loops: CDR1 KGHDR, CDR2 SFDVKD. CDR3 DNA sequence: TGTGCCACCGGGAGCGGGGGGGCCGCAGATACGCAGTATTTT. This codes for CATGSGGAADTQYF.

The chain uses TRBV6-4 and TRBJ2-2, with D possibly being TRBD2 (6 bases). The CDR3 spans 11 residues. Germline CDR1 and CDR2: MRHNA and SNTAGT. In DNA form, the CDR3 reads TGTGCGGGGGGTAACACCGGGGAGCTGTTTTTT. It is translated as CAGGNTGELFF.

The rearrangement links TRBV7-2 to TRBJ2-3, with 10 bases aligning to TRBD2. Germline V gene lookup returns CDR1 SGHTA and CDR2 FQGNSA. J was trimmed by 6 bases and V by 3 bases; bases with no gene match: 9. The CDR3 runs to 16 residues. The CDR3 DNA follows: TGTGCCAGCAGCTTTTGGAGCGGGGGGGCCGGGGATACGCAGTATTTT. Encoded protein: CASSFWSGGAGDTQYF.

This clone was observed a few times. CDR3 loop: CASISTRNQPQHF. The CDR3 DNA reads TGTGCCAGCATTTCAACACGTAATCAGCCCCAGCATTTT. V usage is TRBV6-5 and J usage is TRBJ1-5; D gene unclear. CDR3 size: 13 residues. Trimming cost V 7 bases and J 4 bases, with 11 bases left between them. Germline V CDR1 and CDR2: MNHEY, SVGAGI.

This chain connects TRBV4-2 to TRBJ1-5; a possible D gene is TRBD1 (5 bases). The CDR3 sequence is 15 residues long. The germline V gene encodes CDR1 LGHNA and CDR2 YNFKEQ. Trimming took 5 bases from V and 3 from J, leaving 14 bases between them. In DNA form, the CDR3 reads TGTGCCAGCAGCGGGGCCTCCAGGAACAATCAGCCCCAGCATTTT. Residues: CASSGASRNNQPQHF.

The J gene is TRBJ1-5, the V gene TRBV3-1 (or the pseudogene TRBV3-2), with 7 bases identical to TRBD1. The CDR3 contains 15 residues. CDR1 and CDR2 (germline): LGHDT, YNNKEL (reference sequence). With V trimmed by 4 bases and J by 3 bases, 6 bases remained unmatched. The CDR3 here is CASSLGQVYNQPQHF. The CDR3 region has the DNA TGTGCCAGCAGCCTAGGACAGGTCTACAATCAGCCCCAGCATTTT.

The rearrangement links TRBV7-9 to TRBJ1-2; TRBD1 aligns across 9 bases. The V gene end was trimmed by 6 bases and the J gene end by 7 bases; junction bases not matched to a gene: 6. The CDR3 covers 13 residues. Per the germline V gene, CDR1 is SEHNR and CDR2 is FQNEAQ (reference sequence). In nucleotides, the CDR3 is TGTGCCAGCAGTAGTACAGGGGGCTCTGGCTACACCTTC. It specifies CASSSTGGSGYTF. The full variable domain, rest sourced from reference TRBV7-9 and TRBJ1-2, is DTGVSQNPRHKITKRGQNVTFRCDPISEHNRLYWYRQTLGQGPEFLTYFQNEAQLEKSRLLSDRFSAERPKGSFSTLEIQRTEQGDSAMYLCASSSTGGSGYTFGSGTRLTVV.

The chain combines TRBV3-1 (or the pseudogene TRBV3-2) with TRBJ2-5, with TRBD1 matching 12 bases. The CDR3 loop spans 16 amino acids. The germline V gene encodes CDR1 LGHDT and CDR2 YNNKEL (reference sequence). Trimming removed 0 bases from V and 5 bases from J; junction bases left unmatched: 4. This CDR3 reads CASSQDWGQGAETQYF. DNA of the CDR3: TGTGCCAGCAGCCAAGACTGGGGACAGGGGGCCGAGACCCAGTACTTC.

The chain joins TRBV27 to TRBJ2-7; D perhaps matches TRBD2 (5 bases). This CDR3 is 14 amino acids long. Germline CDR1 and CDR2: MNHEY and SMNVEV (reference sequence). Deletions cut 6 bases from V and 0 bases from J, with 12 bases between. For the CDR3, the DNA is TGTGCCAGCAGGCCGCTCGGGGACTCCTACGAGCAGTACTTC. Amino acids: CASRPLGDSYEQYF.

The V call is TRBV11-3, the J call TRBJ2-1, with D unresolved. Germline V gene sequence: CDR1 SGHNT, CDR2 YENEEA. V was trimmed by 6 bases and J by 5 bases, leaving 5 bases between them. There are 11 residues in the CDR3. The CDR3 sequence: CASRADNEQFF. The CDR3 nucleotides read TGTGCCAGCAGGGCGGACAATGAGCAGTTCTTC.

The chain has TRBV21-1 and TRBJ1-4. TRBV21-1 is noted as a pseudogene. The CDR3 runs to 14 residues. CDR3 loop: CASTLEHFNEKLFF. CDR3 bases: TGTGCCAGCACCCTTGAGCACTTTAATGAAAAACTGTTTTTT.

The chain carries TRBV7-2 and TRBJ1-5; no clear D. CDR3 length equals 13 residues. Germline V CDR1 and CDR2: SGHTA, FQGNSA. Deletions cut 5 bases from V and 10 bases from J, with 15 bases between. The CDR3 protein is CASSITSIAPQHF. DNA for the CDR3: TGTGCCAGCAGCATAACCTCAATCGCTCCCCAGCATTTT.

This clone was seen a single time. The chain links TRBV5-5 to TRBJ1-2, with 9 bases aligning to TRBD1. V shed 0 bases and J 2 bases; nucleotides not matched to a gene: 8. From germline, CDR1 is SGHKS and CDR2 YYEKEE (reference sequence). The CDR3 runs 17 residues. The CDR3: CASSLATGGLLNYGYTF. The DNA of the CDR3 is TGTGCCAGCAGCTTGGCCACAGGGGGCCTATTAAACTATGGCTACACCTTC.

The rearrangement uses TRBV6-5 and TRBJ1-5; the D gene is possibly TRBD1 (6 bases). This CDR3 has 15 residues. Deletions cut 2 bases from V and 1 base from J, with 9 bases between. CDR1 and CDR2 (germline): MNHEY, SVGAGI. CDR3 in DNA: TGTGCCAGCAGTTACGAGGGGGTGAGCAATCAGCCCCAGCATTTT. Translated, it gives CASSYEGVSNQPQHF.